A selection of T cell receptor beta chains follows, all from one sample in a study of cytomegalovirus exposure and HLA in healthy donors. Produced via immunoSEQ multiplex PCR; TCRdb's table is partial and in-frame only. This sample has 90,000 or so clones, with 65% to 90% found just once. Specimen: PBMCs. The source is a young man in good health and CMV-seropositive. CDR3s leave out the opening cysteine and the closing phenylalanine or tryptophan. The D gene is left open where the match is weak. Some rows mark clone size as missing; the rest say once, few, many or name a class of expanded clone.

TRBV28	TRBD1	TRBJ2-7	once	ASKMGGQGNSYEQY
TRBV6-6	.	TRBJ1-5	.	ASRQGNGQPQH
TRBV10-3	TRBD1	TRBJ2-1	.	AIRGQGDNEQF
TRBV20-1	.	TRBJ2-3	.	SAKAGDTQY
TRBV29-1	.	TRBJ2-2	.	SVRGTVNTGELF
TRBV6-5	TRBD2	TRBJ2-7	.	ASSTGTSGWEQY
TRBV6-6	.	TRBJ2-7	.	ASSYLRDSYEQY
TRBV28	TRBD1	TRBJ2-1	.	ASSLGTGGYNEQF
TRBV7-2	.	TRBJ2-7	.	ASSLGPDNEQY
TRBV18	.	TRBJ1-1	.	ASSPSSGMNTEAF
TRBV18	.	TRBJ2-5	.	ASSPTRGQETQY
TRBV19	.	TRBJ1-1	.	ASSIRRAETGLNTEAF
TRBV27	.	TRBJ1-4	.	ASKDGGTGEKLF
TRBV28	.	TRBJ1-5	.	ASSLKSTGSNQPQH
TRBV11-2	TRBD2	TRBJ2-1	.	ASSLVGTSGIWEQF
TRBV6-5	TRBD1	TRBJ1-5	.	ASTQGAGQPQH
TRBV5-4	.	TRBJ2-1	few	ASSLRQGQAYNEQF
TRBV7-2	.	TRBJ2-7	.	ASRNTGSHYEQY
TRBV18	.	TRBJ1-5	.	ASSPEQGGGNQPQH
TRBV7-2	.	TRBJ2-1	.	ASSSLPGDEQF
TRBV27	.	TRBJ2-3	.	ASMTRGDTQY
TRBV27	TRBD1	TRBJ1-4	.	ASSLYNQRGQGSEKLF
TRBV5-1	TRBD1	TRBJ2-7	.	ASSGTGPYEQY
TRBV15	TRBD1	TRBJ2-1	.	ATSSPGQGGNEQF
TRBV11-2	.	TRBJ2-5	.	ASSTTGVGETQY
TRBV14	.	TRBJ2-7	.	ASSVTLYLEQY
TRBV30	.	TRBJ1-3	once	AWRGQGNTIY
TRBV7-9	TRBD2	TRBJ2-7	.	ASSSQLAGVYEQY
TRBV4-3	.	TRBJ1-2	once	ASSQDSGIRYGYT
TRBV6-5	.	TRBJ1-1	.	ASSEAADTEAF
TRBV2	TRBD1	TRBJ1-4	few	ASSERTGGDSTNEKLF
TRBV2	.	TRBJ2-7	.	ASSDGSSYEQY
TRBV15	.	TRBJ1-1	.	ATSRELGGTEAF
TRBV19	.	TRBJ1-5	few	ASSRQNTNQPQH
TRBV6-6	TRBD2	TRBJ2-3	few	ASSPGTSGTDTQY
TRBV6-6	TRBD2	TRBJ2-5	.	ASSLAGVGETQY
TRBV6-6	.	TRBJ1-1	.	ASTSDRRDTEAF
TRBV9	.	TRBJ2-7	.	ASSIHKTYEQY
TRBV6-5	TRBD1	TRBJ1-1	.	ASSLVTGGQGTEAF
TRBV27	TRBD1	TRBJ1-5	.	ASQRRPGQGRPQPQH
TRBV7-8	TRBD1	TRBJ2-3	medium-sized	ASSWLTGGRLGSTDTQY
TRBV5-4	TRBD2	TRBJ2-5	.	ASSLLAGGGETQY
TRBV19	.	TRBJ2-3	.	ASSIKGVTDTQY
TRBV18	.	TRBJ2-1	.	ASSPPNSGYNEQF
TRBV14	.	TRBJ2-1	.	ASSQDSREQF
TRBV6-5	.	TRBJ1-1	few	ASSEREITEAF
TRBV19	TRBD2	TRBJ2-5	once	ASSKEGGFETQY
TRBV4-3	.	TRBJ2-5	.	ASSQDRRPQETQY
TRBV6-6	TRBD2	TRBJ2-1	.	ASSYSQLAGRNEQF
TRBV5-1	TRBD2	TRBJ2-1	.	ASGEGGYNEQF
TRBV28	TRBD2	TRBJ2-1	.	ATSRPFSAGRGVAGVNEQF
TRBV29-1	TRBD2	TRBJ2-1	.	SVDRLAGPSSYNEQF
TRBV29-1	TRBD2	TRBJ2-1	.	SVDPGTSIVNEQF
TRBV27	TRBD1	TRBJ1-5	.	ASSRQGAGQPQH
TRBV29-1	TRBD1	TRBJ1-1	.	SAQGGNTEAF
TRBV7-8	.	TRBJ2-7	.	ASSSLNEQY
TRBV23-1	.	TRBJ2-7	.	ASSQKGVVPSSYEQY
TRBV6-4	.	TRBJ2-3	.	ASSGQGTDTQY